Listed here are 8 T cell receptor beta chains from one sample, sequenced in a study of somatic mutations in T cells in chronic GVHD. Sequencing was performed with immunoSEQ multiplex PCR; in TCRdb, only in-frame clones are kept and a portion is missing. Of about 13,000 clones in the sample, around 80% were seen once. Sequencing was carried out using Vbeta20-negative CD4+ T cells from blood. The receptors shown here come from a male patient aged 50 to 60 with chronic graft-versus-host disease. Some T cells may be supplied by the graft donor.

V usage is TRBV6-1 and J usage is TRBJ2-1, with 9 bases identical to TRBD1. The CDR3 spans 14 residues. J lost 2 bases, V lost 6 bases, and 2 bases had no gene match. CDR1 is MNHNS and CDR2 is SASEGT in the germline V gene. The DNA of the CDR3 is TGTGCCAGCAGGGGGACAGGGACCTACAATGAGCAGTTCTTC. It is translated as CASRGTGTYNEQFF.

J is TRBJ2-3 and V is TRBV6-4; TRBD2 agrees at 10 bases. The CDR3 is 15 amino acids. CDR1 and CDR2 (germline): MRHNA, SNTAGT. With V trimmed by 7 bases and J by 5 bases, 9 bases remained unmatched. The CDR3 region is CASTPSGGALDTQYF. CDR3 DNA sequence: TGTGCCAGCACCCCAAGCGGGGGGGCCTTAGATACGCAGTATTTT.

This clone turned up a few times. This sequence joins TRBV11-2 and TRBJ1-1; D perhaps matches TRBD1 (6 bases). Germline CDR1 and CDR2: SGHAT and FQNNGV. V was cut by 5 bases and J by 1 base, with 14 bases left in between. The CDR3 covers 15 residues. The CDR3 here is CASSQGSARNTEAFF. The CDR3, as DNA: TGTGCCAGCAGCCAGGGGTCGGCAAGGAACACTGAAGCTTTCTTT.

This clone was seen just once. This rearrangement joins TRBV5-4 to TRBJ2-1; possibly TRBD1 for D (6 bases). The CDR3 extends over 15 amino acids. CDR1 and CDR2 (germline): SGHNT, YYREEE (reference sequence). Trimming removed 7 bases from V and 3 bases from J, with 17 bases in between. CDR3 sequence reads: CASQMTGENYNEQFF. The CDR3 region has the DNA TGTGCCAGCCAAATGACAGGCGAGAACTACAATGAGCAGTTCTTC.

This clone has a single count. The J gene is TRBJ1-1, the V gene TRBV6-5; a weak D match, TRBD1 (5 bases). The V and J ends lost 4 bases and 2 bases respectively, with 14 bases between them. The CDR3 sequence is 15 residues long. The V gene's germline CDR1 is MNHEY and CDR2 SVGAGI. Written as DNA, the CDR3 is TGTGCCAGCAGTTCCACCGTCCAGGGTAACACTGAAGCTTTCTTT. This translates into CASSSTVQGNTEAFF.

For this clone: The same CDR3 can be traced to other DNA sequences in this sample. This chain uses TRBV29-1 with TRBJ2-7, with 14 bases identical to TRBD2. With 6 bases clipped from V and 4 bases from J, the junction kept 11 bases outside the gene matches. Germline loops: CDR1 SQVTM, CDR2 ANQGSEA. The CDR3 sequence is 16 residues long. CDR3 residues: CSVSSGTSGRFYEQYF. The CDR3 bases are TGCAGCGTCTCTAGCGGGACTAGCGGGAGATTTTACGAGCAGTACTTC.

This clone was counted a single time. The rearrangement links TRBV6-6 to TRBJ2-3, with 13 bases fitting TRBD2. CDR3 length: 15 amino acids. The V and J ends lost 8 bases and 1 base, in that order; junction bases with no gene match: 3. CDR1 is MNHNY, CDR2 SVGAGI, per germline (reference sequence). The CDR3 DNA follows: TGTGCCAGCGAGGGGACTAGCGGGGGCACAGATACGCAGTATTTT. Its protein is CASEGTSGGTDTQYF.

The gene calls are TRBV7-9 and TRBJ1-4; 7 nucleotides agree with TRBD1. The CDR3 is 16 residues long. The germline CDR1 and CDR2 sequences are SEHNR and FQNEAQ (reference sequence). Losses at the gene ends were 1 base for V and 5 bases for J; bases not matched to a gene: 7. The DNA of the CDR3 is TGTGCCAGCAGCTTAGGAAGACAGGGAAGAAATGAAAAACTGTTTTTT. Protein: CASSLGRQGRNEKLFF.